A selection of T cell receptor beta chains follows, all from one sample in a study of blood T cells in healthy people across ages. TCRdb re-called the 5' RACE reads through MiXCR, storing one row per CDR3 protein. The table shows fewer than 1.5 million distinct CDR3 sequences, with around two fifths occurring only once. Specimen: blood. Receptors were obtained from a woman aged 18-29 years in good health. Each CDR3 is given with its conserved first and last residue. D genes are given only for firm matches. For some rows the clone size is stated as once, few or many, or as a class when expanded; others skip it.

few	TRBV20-1	TRBJ2-3	TRBD1	CSASPYGTGATDTQYF	TGCAGTGCTAGTCCGTACGGGACAGGGGCCACGGATACGCAGTATTTT
-	TRBV10-3	TRBJ2-1	-	CAISESASRASQHNEQFF	TGTGCCATCAGTGAGTCGGCGTCTCGGGCTAGCCAGCACAATGAGCAGTTCTTC
few	TRBV12-3/TRBV12-4	TRBJ1-5	-	CASSFIVESKFNSGGNQPQHF	TGTGCCAGCAGTTTTATTGTGGAATCAAAATTCAATTCAGGGGGCAATCAGCCCCAGCATTTT
-	TRBV3-1	TRBJ2-2	-	CAIIDRESTGELFF	TGTGCCATAATAGACCGAGAATCCACCGGGGAGCTGTTTTTT
-	TRBV28	TRBJ2-5	TRBD2	CASGLNGGGQETQYF	TGTGCCAGCGGACTTAACGGGGGGGGACAAGAGACCCAGTACTTC
-	TRBV7-9	TRBJ1-5	-	CASSLGNGIGQPQHF	TGTGCCAGCAGCTTGGGTAACGGGATCGGTCAGCCCCAGCATTTT
-	TRBV7-9	TRBJ1-4	-	CAYLSGEKLFF	TGTGCCTACTTAAGTGGGGAAAAACTGTTTTTT
few	TRBV6-5	TRBJ2-1	TRBD2	CASTSGGEQFF	TGTGCCAGCACTAGCGGGGGCGAGCAGTTCTTC
few	TRBV4-1	TRBJ1-4	-	CASSQEGLGNEKLFF	TGCGCCAGCAGCCAAGAGGGACTGGGAAATGAAAAACTGTTTTTT
-	TRBV21-1	TRBJ1-5	-	CASSTDRGPWGNQPQHF	TGTGCCAGCAGCACCGACAGGGGCCCTTGGGGCAATCAGCCCCAGCATTTT
-	TRBV5-1	TRBJ2-7	-	CASRGGAREQYF	TGCGCCAGCAGGGGCGGAGCGCGAGAGCAGTACTTC
few	TRBV25-1	TRBJ1-2	-	CASSEYGLAYGYTF	TGTGCCAGCAGTGAATATGGGCTTGCCTATGGCTACACCTTC
-	TRBV9	TRBJ1-2	TRBD1	CASSAPIRGTGGYTF	TGTGCCAGCAGCGCCCCCATAAGGGGGACAGGGGGCTACACCTTC
-	TRBV7-8	TRBJ2-4	-	CASSDIDGNIQYF	TGTGCCAGCAGCGACATCGACGGGAACATTCAGTACTTC
-	TRBV20-1	TRBJ2-3	-	CSARGPDNTDTQYF	TGCAGTGCTAGAGGCCCAGACAACACAGATACGCAGTATTTT
-	TRBV25-1	TRBJ1-2	-	CASSDPRTAAGYGYTF	TGTGCCAGCAGTGACCCTAGGACTGCTGCGGGGTATGGCTACACCTTC
once	TRBV5-1	TRBJ2-1	TRBD2	CASSGTSGTLSCNEQFF	TGCGCCAGCAGCGGGACTAGCGGTACCCTTTCCTGCAATGAGCAGTTCTTC
few	TRBV4-1	TRBJ2-1	-	CASSRAGTGIGDEQFF	TGCGCCAGCAGCCGGGCCGGGACCGGGATTGGGGATGAGCAGTTCTTC
-	TRBV4-1	TRBJ2-7	-	CASSVASSSYEQYF	TGCGCCAGCAGTGTGGCGTCGAGCTCCTACGAGCAGTACTTC
-	TRBV20-1	TRBJ2-5	-	CSARMTGIVQETQYF	TGCAGTGCCCGAATGACCGGGATAGTACAAGAGACCCAGTACTTC
-	TRBV6-2/TRBV6-3	TRBJ1-2	-	CASSYVAYGYTF	TGTGCCAGCAGTTACGTCGCGTATGGCTACACCTTC
few	TRBV7-9	TRBJ2-3	TRBD1	CASSYGTGSADTQYF	TGTGCCAGCAGCTACGGGACAGGCTCTGCGGATACGCAGTATTTT
-	TRBV12-3/TRBV12-4	TRBJ2-7	TRBD2	CASSVRLAGNYEQYF	TGTGCCAGCAGTGTACGACTAGCGGGGAACTACGAGCAGTACTTC
-	TRBV6-5	TRBJ1-2	-	CASRPGLYGYTF	TGTGCCAGCAGACCCGGACTGTACGGCTACACCTTC
few	TRBV6-2/TRBV6-3	TRBJ2-3	-	CASSRLASYPDTQYF	TGTGCCAGCAGCCGACTCGCTTCGTACCCAGATACGCAGTATTTT
-	TRBV6-5	TRBJ2-1	TRBD1	CASRAGTGDNEQFF	TGTGCCAGCAGAGCCGGGACAGGGGACAATGAGCAGTTCTTC
few	TRBV20-1	TRBJ2-1	-	CSADGPTRYNEQFF	TGCAGTGCCGACGGACCTACGAGGTACAATGAGCAGTTCTTC
-	TRBV12-3/TRBV12-4	TRBJ2-3	TRBD2	CASSARAGGVGDTQYF	TGTGCCAGCAGCGCTAGAGCGGGGGGGGTCGGAGATACGCAGTATTTT
few	TRBV7-2	TRBJ2-5	-	CASTPSEWTAQETQYF	TGTGCCAGCACCCCCTCGGAGTGGACAGCACAAGAGACCCAGTACTTC
-	TRBV5-6	TRBJ2-6	-	CASSLEGTGANVPTF	TGTGCCAGCAGCTTGGAAGGTACTGGGGCCAACGTCCCGACTTTC
-	TRBV2	TRBJ2-5	-	CASSEGERSGQETQYF	TGTGCCAGCAGTGAGGGTGAGAGATCGGGCCAAGAGACCCAGTACTTC
few	TRBV3-1	TRBJ2-1	-	CASSLRETGDEQFF	TGTGCCAGCAGCCTAAGAGAGACGGGGGATGAGCAGTTCTTC
-	TRBV20-1	TRBJ2-1	TRBD2	CSASRTSGRVDEQFF	TGCAGTGCTAGCCGGACTAGCGGGAGAGTAGATGAGCAGTTCTTC
few	TRBV6-5	TRBJ1-6	-	CASRPGTFDNSPLHF	TGTGCCAGCAGACCCGGGACTTTTGATAATTCACCCCTCCACTTT
few	TRBV5-1	TRBJ2-6	-	CASSPRLGAGANVLTF	TGCGCCAGCAGCCCCCGTCTCGGGGCTGGGGCCAACGTCCTGACTTTC
-	TRBV27	TRBJ2-7	TRBD2	CASSFETSGSYEQYF	TGTGCCAGCAGTTTCGAGACTAGCGGTTCCTACGAGCAGTACTTC
-	TRBV9	TRBJ2-2	-	CASSVGGGAHTGELFF	TGTGCCAGCAGCGTAGGCGGCGGGGCCCACACCGGGGAGCTGTTTTTT
-	TRBV14	TRBJ1-4	-	CASSGSLNEKLFF	TGTGCCAGTTCAGGGTCGCTTAATGAAAAACTGTTTTTT
-	TRBV11-1	TRBJ1-1	-	CAGSLSQGPTEAFF	TGTGCCGGCAGCTTGTCCCAGGGGCCAACTGAAGCTTTCTTT
once	TRBV30	TRBJ2-3	-	CAWSVERAKAQYF	TGTGCCTGGAGTGTAGAGCGGGCTAAGGCGCAGTATTTT
few	TRBV11-2	TRBJ2-7	TRBD1	CASRGTGQSYEQYF	TGTGCCAGCCGGGGGACAGGGCAATCCTACGAGCAGTACTTC
-	TRBV10-3	TRBJ1-1	TRBD1	CAISSDRETEAFF	TGTGCCATCAGTTCTGACAGGGAAACTGAAGCTTTCTTT